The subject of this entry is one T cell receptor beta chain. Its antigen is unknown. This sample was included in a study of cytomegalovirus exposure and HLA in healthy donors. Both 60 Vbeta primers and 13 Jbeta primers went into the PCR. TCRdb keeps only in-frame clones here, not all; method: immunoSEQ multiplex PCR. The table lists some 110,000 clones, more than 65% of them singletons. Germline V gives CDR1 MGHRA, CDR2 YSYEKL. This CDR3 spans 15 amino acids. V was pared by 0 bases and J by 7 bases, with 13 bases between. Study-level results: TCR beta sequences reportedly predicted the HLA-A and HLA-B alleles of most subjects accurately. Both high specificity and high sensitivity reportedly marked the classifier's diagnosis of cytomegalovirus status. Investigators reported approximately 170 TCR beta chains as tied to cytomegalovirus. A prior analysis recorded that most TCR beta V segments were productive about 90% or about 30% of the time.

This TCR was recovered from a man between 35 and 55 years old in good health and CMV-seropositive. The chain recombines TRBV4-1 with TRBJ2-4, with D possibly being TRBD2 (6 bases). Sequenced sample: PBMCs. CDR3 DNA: TGCGCCAGCAGCCAAGATGCGGGATTCGGGAACATTCAGTACTTC. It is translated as CASSQDAGFGNIQYF.